Below, 16 T cell receptor beta chains from the same sample are listed, as sequenced in a study of a mutant IDH1 vaccine in newly diagnosed glioma. Time point described: week 35, safety follow-up. Doses consisted of 300 ug of mutant IDH1 20-mer peptide each, paired with topical imiquimod. Antigens of these TCRs are unknown. TCRdb's table, derived via immunoSEQ multiplex PCR, lists solely in-frame clones and lacks some. In the table there are tens of thousands of clones, approximately 80% of which are singletons. The specimen comprised PBMCs, sampled from a glioma patient whose treatment included an IDH1 peptide vaccine. These receptors were collected from a woman in her 40s with glioma.

The V gene is TRBV19, the J gene TRBJ2-5; D possibly corresponds to TRBD1 (6 bases). Germline V CDR1 and CDR2: LNHDA, SQIVND (reference sequence). V shed 7 bases and J shed 3 bases, with 12 bases lying between them. The CDR3 has 13 residues. CDR3 loop: CASNTGPKETQYF. CDR3 in DNA: TGTGCCAGTAATACAGGGCCTAAAGAGACCCAGTACTTC.

CDR3 in DNA: TGTGCCAGCACCCCGGGGGGTGCTAACTATGGCTACACCTTC. It is translated as CASTPGGANYGYTF. V gene TRBV2 combines with J gene TRBJ1-2; weak D call: TRBD1 (5 bases). Trimming stripped 7 bases from V and 0 bases from J, with 12 bases between. The CDR3 length is 14 residues. Germline V gives CDR1 SNHLY, CDR2 FYNNEI. The full variable domain, its missing parts supplied by reference TRBV2 and TRBJ1-2, is EPEVTQTPSHQVTQMGQEVILRCVPISNHLYFYWYRQILGQKVEFLVSFYNNEISEKSEIFDDQFSVERPDGSNFTLKIRSTKLEDSAMYFCASTPGGANYGYTFGSGTRLTVV.

The rearrangement uses TRBV15 and TRBJ2-3, with D perhaps TRBD2 (6 bases). CDR3 length equals 14 residues. V lost 6 bases and J 6 bases, leaving 16 bases between the germline ends. Germline loops: CDR1 LNHNV, CDR2 YYDKDF (reference sequence). The chain's CDR3 is CATRPGDITDTQYF. The CDR3 DNA is TGTGCCACCAGACCGGGGGATATCACGGATACGCAGTATTTT.

In its sample, this clone was seen once. This chain uses TRBV5-6 with TRBJ2-7; 7 bases match TRBD2. Germline values: CDR1 SGHDT, CDR2 YYEEEE. V shed 5 bases, J shed 4 bases, and the junction held 12 bases outside the gene matches. The CDR3 is 15 residues long. The CDR3 bases are TGTGCCAGCAGATCTACACAGGCTAGCGGATACGAGCAGTACTTC. This gives the protein CASRSTQASGYEQYF.

The V call is TRBV5-5, the J call TRBJ2-3; no definite D call. Germline assignment: CDR1 SGHKS and CDR2 YYEKEE (reference sequence). Trimming stripped 2 bases from V and 3 bases from J, with 4 bases between. This CDR3 is 12 amino acids long. CDR3 coding DNA: TGTGCCAGCAGCTTTCGGACAGATACGCAGTATTTT. It yields the protein CASSFRTDTQYF.

This clone was detected a few times. The rearrangement joins TRBV15 to TRBJ2-2; D is unclear. The germline V gene has CDR1 LNHNV and CDR2 YYDKDF (reference sequence). This CDR3 comprises 13 residues. V lost 8 bases, J lost 13 bases, and 20 bases lay in between. CDR3 sequence reads: CATSFGVIEALFF. In DNA form, the CDR3 reads TGTGCCACCTCGTTCGGCGTTATAGAGGCGCTGTTTTTT.

This clone was detected once. The chain has TRBV6-1 and TRBJ1-5, with 10 bases lining up with TRBD1. This CDR3 contains 17 residues. Germline CDR1 and CDR2: MNHNS and SASEGT. The trim removed 4 bases at V and 1 base at J, leaving 7 bases unmatched. The CDR3 DNA reads TGTGCCAGCAGTGGGGACAGGGGTCATAGAAGCAATCAGCCCCAGCATTTT. Translation gives CASSGDRGHRSNQPQHF.

This clone showed up just once. V and J are TRBV2 and TRBJ2-4; D possibly corresponds to TRBD1 (6 bases). The CDR3 runs 15 residues. Deletions cut 5 bases from V and 2 bases from J, with 13 bases between. Germline CDR1 reads SNHLY; CDR2 reads FYNNEI. CDR3 bases: TGTGCCAGCAGTCAACAGGGCGTATCCAAAAACATTCAGTACTTC. The encoded protein is CASSQQGVSKNIQYF. The whole variable domain, filled in from reference TRBV2 and TRBJ2-4, reads EPEVTQTPSHQVTQMGQEVILRCVPISNHLYFYWYRQILGQKVEFLVSFYNNEISEKSEIFDDQFSVERPDGSNFTLKIRSTKLEDSAMYFCASSQQGVSKNIQYFGAGTRLSVL.

The chain has TRBV5-1 and TRBJ2-6, with 7 positions matching TRBD1. Germline trimming cut 1 base from V and 1 base from J; bases unmatched to any gene: 5. The CDR3 length is 17 residues. From germline, CDR1 is SGHRS and CDR2 YFSETQ. CDR3 DNA: TGCGCCAGCAGCTTGAGGGGACAGCAATCTGGGGCCAACGTCCTGACTTTC. It yields the protein CASSLRGQQSGANVLTF.

The chain joins TRBV7-2 to TRBJ1-2; D perhaps matches TRBD1 (5 bases). Trimming removed 5 bases at V and 3 bases at J, with 16 bases between. Germline assignment: CDR1 SGHTA and CDR2 FQGNSA. The CDR3 sequence is 15 residues long. The CDR3 region is CASSASQGLYYGYTF. In nucleotides, the CDR3 is TGTGCCAGCAGCGCCAGTCAGGGACTCTACTATGGCTACACCTTC.

For the CDR3, the DNA is TGTGCCAGCAGCGCCCTGGATGTCTACACCTTC. It codes for CASSALDVYTF. V is TRBV9 and J is TRBJ1-2; D gene unclear. The V end lost 3 bases, the J end lost 10 bases, and 10 bases lay between the germline ends. The length of the CDR3 is 11 residues. Germline V gives CDR1 SGDLS, CDR2 YYNGEE.

This clone has a handful of counts. The V and J genes are TRBV5-8 and TRBJ1-1; D unresolved. Trimming took off 4 bases at V and 0 bases at J, with 10 bases between the two ends. The CDR3 extends over 14 amino acids. Germline CDR1 and CDR2: SGHTS and YDEGEE. The CDR3 nucleotides read TGTGCCAGCAGCCGCCTACCCCTGAACACTGAAGCTTTCTTT. Encoded protein: CASSRLPLNTEAFF.

A few counts support this clone. Germline and junction disagree at one end, which may indicate a read error. The chain uses TRBV7-7 and TRBJ2-7; no reliable D call. Germline V gene sequence: CDR1 SSHAT, CDR2 FNYEAQ (reference sequence). This CDR3 comprises 13 residues. The CDR3 here is CASSSPPSYEQYF. The CDR3, as DNA: TGTGCTAGCAGCTCCCCCCCCTCCTACGAGCAGTACTTC.

The V gene is TRBV6-5, the J gene TRBJ2-3, with a tentative D call TRBD2 (5 bases). There are 11 residues in the CDR3. Germline CDR1 is MNHEY and CDR2 is SVGAGI. The germline V and J ends were trimmed by 8 bases and 5 bases, with 8 bases remaining between them. CDR3 region: CASLRGDTQYF. The CDR3 nucleotides are TGTGCCAGCCTCCGGGGAGATACGCAGTATTTT.

This clone has just one count. The gene calls are TRBV6-5 and TRBJ2-7, with 7 positions matching TRBD1. CDR1 is MNHEY, CDR2 SVGAGI, per germline. The ends lost 0 bases at V and 6 bases at J; junction bases unmatched: 8. The CDR3 runs to 15 residues. CDR3 amino acids: CASSYSWDSVGEQYF. CDR3 sequence (DNA): TGTGCCAGCAGTTACTCATGGGACAGTGTTGGCGAGCAGTACTTC.

The genes are TRBV7-8 and TRBJ2-7; TRBD1 might be the D (6 bases). V was shortened by 0 bases and J by 3 bases, with 21 bases between the two germline ends. The germline V gene has CDR1 SGHVS and CDR2 FQNEAQ. The CDR3 covers 18 residues. DNA for the CDR3: TGTGCCAGCAGCTTAGCGCCCCCTGTTCAGGGGAGAAACTACGAGCAGTACTTC. It specifies CASSLAPPVQGRNYEQYF.